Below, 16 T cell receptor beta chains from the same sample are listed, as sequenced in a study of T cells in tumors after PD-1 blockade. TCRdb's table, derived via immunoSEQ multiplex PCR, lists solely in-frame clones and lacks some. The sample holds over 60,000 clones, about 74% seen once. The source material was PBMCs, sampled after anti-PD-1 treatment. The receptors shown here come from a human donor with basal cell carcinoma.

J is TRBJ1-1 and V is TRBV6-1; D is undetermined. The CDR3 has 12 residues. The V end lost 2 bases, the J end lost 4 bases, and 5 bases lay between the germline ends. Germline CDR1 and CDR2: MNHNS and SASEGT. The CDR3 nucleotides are TGTGCCAGCAGTGAAAGGGTCACTGAAGCTTTCTTT. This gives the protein CASSERVTEAFF.

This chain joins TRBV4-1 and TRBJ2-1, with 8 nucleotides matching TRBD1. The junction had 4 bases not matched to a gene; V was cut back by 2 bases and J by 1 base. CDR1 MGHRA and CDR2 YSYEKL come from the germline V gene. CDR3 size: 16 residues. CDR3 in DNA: TGCGCCAGCAGCCAATTGGGACAGGTTTCCTACAATGAGCAGTTCTTC. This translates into CASSQLGQVSYNEQFF.

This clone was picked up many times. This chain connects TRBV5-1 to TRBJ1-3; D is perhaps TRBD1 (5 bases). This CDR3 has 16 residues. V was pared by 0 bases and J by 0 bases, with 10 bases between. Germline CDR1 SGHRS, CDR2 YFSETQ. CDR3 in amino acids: CASSLGGLSSGNTIYF. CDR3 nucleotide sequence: TGCGCCAGCAGCTTGGGGGGACTCAGCTCTGGAAACACCATATATTTT.

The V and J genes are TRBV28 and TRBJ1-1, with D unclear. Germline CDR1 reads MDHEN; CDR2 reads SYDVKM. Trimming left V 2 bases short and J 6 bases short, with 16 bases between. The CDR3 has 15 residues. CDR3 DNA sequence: TGTGCCAGCAGTTTAACCCTCAAGGGTAAGGCTGAAGCTTTCTTT. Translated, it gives CASSLTLKGKAEAFF.

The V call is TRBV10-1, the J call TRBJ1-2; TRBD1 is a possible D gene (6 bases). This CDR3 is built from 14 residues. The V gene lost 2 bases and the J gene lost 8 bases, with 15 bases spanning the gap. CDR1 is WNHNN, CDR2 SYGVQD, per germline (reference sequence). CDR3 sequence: CASSEPQGRRGYTF. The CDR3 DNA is TGCGCCAGCAGTGAGCCCCAGGGGAGGCGAGGCTACACCTTC.

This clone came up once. CDR3 DNA sequence: TGTGCCAGCAGCCAAGGGGCTGCGGGGGAGGACCCGAACACCGGGGAGCTGTTTTTT. The encoded protein is CASSQGAAGEDPNTGELFF. The gene calls are TRBV3-1 (or the pseudogene TRBV3-2) and TRBJ2-2, with 7 bases aligning to TRBD2. The germline gives CDR1 LGHDT, CDR2 YNNKEL (reference sequence). The V gene end was trimmed by 1 base and the J gene end by 0 bases; junction bases not matched to a gene: 11. This CDR3 is built from 19 residues.

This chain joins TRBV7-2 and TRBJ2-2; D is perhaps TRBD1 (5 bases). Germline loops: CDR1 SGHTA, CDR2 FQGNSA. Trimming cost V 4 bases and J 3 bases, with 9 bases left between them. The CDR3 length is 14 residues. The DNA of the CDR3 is TGTGCCAGCAGCTCCTCAGGGTACACCGGGGAGCTGTTTTTT. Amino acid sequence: CASSSSGYTGELFF.

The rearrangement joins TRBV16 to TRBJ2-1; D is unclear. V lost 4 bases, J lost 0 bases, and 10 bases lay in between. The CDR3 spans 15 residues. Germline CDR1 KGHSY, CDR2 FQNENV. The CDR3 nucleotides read TGTGCCAGCAGCCCTCCAGATAGCTCCTACAATGAGCAGTTCTTC. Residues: CASSPPDSSYNEQFF.

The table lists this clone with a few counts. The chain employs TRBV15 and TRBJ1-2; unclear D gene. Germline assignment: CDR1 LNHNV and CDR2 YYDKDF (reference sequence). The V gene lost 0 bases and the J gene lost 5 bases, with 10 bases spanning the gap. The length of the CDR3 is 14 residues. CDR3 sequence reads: CATSRDTGNYGYTF. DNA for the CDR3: TGTGCCACCAGCAGAGACACGGGGAATTATGGCTACACCTTC.

CDR3 sequence reads: CSVSGGGRNEQFF. In DNA, the CDR3 is TGCAGCGTCTCCGGAGGAGGGAGGAATGAGCAGTTCTTC. The J gene is TRBJ2-1, the V gene TRBV29-1; possible D gene TRBD2, 6 bases. Trimming took off 6 bases at V and 7 bases at J, with 16 bases between the two ends. Per germline, CDR1 SQVTM and CDR2 ANQGSEA. This CDR3 contains 13 residues.

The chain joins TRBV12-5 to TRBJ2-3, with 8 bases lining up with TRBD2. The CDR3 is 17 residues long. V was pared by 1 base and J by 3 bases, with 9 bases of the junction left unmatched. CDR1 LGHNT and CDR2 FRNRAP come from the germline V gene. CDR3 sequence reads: CASGLDPTGLGTDTQYF. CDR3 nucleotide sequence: TGTGCTAGTGGTTTGGACCCCACGGGACTAGGGACAGATACGCAGTATTTT.

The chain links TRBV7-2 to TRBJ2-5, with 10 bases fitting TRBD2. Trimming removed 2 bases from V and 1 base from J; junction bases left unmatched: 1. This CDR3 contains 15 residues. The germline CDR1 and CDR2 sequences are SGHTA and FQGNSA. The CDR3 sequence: CASSLLAGAQETQYF. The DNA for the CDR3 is TGTGCCAGCAGCTTACTAGCGGGGGCCCAAGAGACCCAGTACTTC.

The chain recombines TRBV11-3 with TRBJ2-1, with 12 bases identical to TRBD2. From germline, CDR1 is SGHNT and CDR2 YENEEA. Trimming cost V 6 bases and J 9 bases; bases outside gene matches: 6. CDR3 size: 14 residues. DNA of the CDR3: TGTGCCAGCAGTTCTAGCGGGGGGGCGGGTGAGCAGTTCTTC. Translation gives CASSSSGGAGEQFF. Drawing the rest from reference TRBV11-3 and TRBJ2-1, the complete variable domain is EAGVVQSPRYKIIEKKQPVAFWCNPISGHNTLYWYLQNLGQGPELLIRYENEEAVDDSQLPKDRFSAERLKGVDSTLKIQPAELGDSAVYLCASSSSGGAGEQFFGPGTRLTVL.

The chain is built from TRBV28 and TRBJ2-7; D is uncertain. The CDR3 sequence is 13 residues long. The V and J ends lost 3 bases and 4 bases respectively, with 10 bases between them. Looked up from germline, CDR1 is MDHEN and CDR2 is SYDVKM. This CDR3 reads CASSFSSSYEQYF. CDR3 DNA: TGTGCCAGCAGTTTCAGCAGTAGTTACGAGCAGTACTTC.

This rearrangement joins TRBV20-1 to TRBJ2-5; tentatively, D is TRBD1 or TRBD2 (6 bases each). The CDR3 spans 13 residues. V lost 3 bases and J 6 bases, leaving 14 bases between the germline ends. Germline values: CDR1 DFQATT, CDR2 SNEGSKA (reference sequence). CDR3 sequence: CSASSGAQKTQYF. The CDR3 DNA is TGCAGTGCTAGTTCGGGGGCGCAGAAGACCCAGTACTTC.

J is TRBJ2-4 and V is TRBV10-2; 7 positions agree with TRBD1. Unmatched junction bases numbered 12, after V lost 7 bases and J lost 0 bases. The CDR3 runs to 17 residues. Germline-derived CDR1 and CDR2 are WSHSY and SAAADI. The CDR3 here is CASKPDRERLAKNIQYF. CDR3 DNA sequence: TGCGCCAGCAAGCCAGACAGGGAGAGACTAGCCAAAAACATTCAGTACTTC.